This section outlines one TCR beta chain sequence together with its context. The data were obtained in a study of T cell responses to AZD1222 COVID-19 vaccine. TCRdb's table, derived via immunoSEQ multiplex PCR, lists solely in-frame clones and lacks some. The sample holds fewer than 40,000 clones, roughly 88% seen once. Germline CDR1 reads SQVTM; CDR2 reads ANQGSEA. The CDR3 contains 13 residues. Trimming left V 5 bases short and J 4 bases short, with 14 bases between. The specimen comprised peripheral blood, sampled 28 days after the second dose of the MenACWY control vaccine. The chain carries TRBV29-1 and TRBJ1-1; possible D gene TRBD1, 5 bases. This sequence was found in an adult who received the MenACWY meningococcal vaccine as a control. The CDR3, as DNA: TGCAGCGTTATGCTCAGGGCGGCCACTGAAGCTTTCTTT. Amino acids: CSVMLRAATEAFF. Full variable domain (remainder filled in from reference TRBV29-1 and TRBJ1-1): SAVISQKPSRDICQRGTSLTIQCQVDSQVTMMFWYRQQPGQSLTLIATANQGSEATYESGFVIDKFPISRPNLTFSTLTVSNMSPEDSSIYLCSVMLRAATEAFFGQGTRLTVV.